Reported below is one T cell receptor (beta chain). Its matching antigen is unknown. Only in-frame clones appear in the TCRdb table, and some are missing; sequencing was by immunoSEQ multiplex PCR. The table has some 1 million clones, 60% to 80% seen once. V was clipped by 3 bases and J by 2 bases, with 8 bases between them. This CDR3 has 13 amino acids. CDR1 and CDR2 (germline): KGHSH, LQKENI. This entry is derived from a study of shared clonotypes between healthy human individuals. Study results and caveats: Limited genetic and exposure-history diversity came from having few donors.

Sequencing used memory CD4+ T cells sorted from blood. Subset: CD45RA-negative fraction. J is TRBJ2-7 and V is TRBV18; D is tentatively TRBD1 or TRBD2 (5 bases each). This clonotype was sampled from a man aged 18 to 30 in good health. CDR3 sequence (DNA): TGTGCCAGCTCACCCGGGGCCACCTACGAGCAGTACTTC. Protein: CASSPGATYEQYF.